Below are 7 T cell receptor beta chains sequenced from a single sample in a study of cytomegalovirus exposure and HLA in healthy donors. 13 Jbeta primers and 60 Vbeta primers were used for the PCR. The protocol was immunoSEQ multiplex PCR, while the TCRdb copy is restricted to in-frame clones and leaves out a portion. The profile covers about 160,000 clones, with about 80% appearing a single time and around a tenth taken by the ten largest. Material for sequencing was PBMCs. These TCRs come from a man between 18 and 35 years old in good health and CMV-seropositive.

The CDR3 sequence is CSVGQGGGGYTF. CDR3 in DNA: TGCAGCGTTGGACAGGGGGGGGGTGGCTACACCTTC. The chain recombines TRBV29-1 with TRBJ1-2, with 9 bases identical to TRBD1. The CDR3 is 12 residues long. Unmatched junction bases numbered 4, after V lost 4 bases and J lost 7 bases. Germline loops: CDR1 SQVTM, CDR2 ANQGSEA.

The chain joins TRBV4-3 to TRBJ2-5; possibly TRBD1 for D (5 bases). V was cut by 1 base and J by 11 bases, with 23 bases left in between. The CDR3 contains 16 residues. Germline V lookup: CDR1 LGHNA, CDR2 YSLEER. CDR3 residues: CASSQVFGRAAEEQYF. CDR3 DNA: TGCGCCAGCAGCCAAGTATTTGGCAGGGCGGCGGAAGAGCAGTACTTC.

The chain recombines TRBV7-7 with TRBJ2-7; TRBD2 aligns across 8 bases. V trimming: 0 bases; J trimming: 3 bases; junction bases outside the gene matches: 4. The CDR3 sequence is 15 residues long. Germline assignment: CDR1 SSHAT and CDR2 FNYEAQ (reference sequence). The CDR3, as DNA: TGTGCCAGCAGCTTAGCTAGCGGGGCTATCTACGAGCAGTACTTC. Translated, it gives CASSLASGAIYEQYF.

The chain has TRBV13 and TRBJ2-7; 10 positions agree with TRBD2. The germline V gene has CDR1 PRHDT and CDR2 FYEKMQ (reference sequence). The CDR3 covers 16 residues. The V and J ends lost 5 bases and 7 bases, in that order; junction bases with no gene match: 14. CDR3 in DNA: TGTGCCAGCAGCGACTCGATAGCGGGAGGAAGAAGGGAGCAGTACTTC. Amino acids: CASSDSIAGGRREQYF.

The chain carries TRBV19 and TRBJ1-1; 7 positions agree with TRBD1. J lost 6 bases, V lost 2 bases, and 6 bases had no gene match. CDR3 size: 14 residues. The germline V gene has CDR1 LNHDA and CDR2 SQIVND (reference sequence). The CDR3 region is CASSIPGGPAEAFF. DNA of the CDR3: TGTGCCAGTAGTATACCAGGGGGGCCGGCTGAAGCTTTCTTT.

The CDR3 sequence is CASFGGVEETQYF. CDR3 sequence (DNA): TGTGCCAGCTTCGGGGGGGTTGAAGAGACCCAGTACTTC. This sequence joins TRBV7-2 and TRBJ2-5; TRBD2 matches at 8 bases. The length of the CDR3 is 13 residues. After removal of 8 bases from V and 3 bases from J, the junction contained 5 bases not matched to a gene. Germline values: CDR1 SGHTA, CDR2 FQGNSA.

The chain has TRBV29-1 and TRBJ2-7; 8 bases map to TRBD1. The V and J ends lost 4 bases and 6 bases, in that order; junction bases with no gene match: 11. This CDR3 comprises 14 residues. Germline V lookup: CDR1 SQVTM, CDR2 ANQGSEA. CDR3 nucleotide sequence: TGCAGCGTTGCACAGACAGGGGACATTGCCGAGCAGTACTTC. Protein product: CSVAQTGDIAEQYF.